This TCR beta chain was recorded in a study of cytomegalovirus exposure and HLA in healthy donors. The PCR ran on 60 Vbeta and 13 Jbeta primers. TCRdb keeps only in-frame clones here, not all; method: immunoSEQ multiplex PCR. The top ten hold approximately 3% of the sample, which has more than 95,000 clones, 55% to 75% seen once. CDR1 is SQVTM, CDR2 ANQGSEA, per germline. The CDR3 length is 15 residues. V dropped 1 base and J dropped 2 bases, with 14 bases sitting between them. A few counts support this clone. Its antigen is undetermined. Regarding the study as a whole: Researchers counted about 150 TCR beta chains as cytomegalovirus-associated.

The specimen was PBMCs. The chain employs TRBV29-1 and TRBJ1-1, with D uncertain. This clonotype originated in a man between 60 and 75 years old in good health and CMV-seronegative. DNA of the CDR3: TGCAGCGTTGAAGCCCCACACCTGATAAACACTGAAGCTTTCTTT. It specifies CSVEAPHLINTEAFF.